The sequence of this T cell receptor beta chain was determined in a study of T cell changes during pregnancy in multiple sclerosis. The CDR3 consists of 11 residues. V was clipped by 7 bases and J by 10 bases; unmatched bases: 5. The germline gives CDR1 SQVTM, CDR2 ANQGSEA. Method: immunoSEQ multiplex PCR; TCRdb's copy keeps in-frame clones and lacks some. This sample carries tens of thousands of clones, almost 95% of them seen once, and the ten largest clones take about 2%. The specimen comprised peripheral blood, sampled before pregnancy. This TCR came from a female donor with multiple sclerosis, enrolled in a pregnancy study. The rearrangement links TRBV29-1 to TRBJ2-1; 9 bases agree with TRBD2. The chain's CDR3 is CSGTTSGEQFF. The DNA of the CDR3 is TGCAGCGGTACGACTAGCGGAGAGCAGTTCTTC.